What follows are 14 T cell receptor beta chains derived from one specimen sequenced in a study of T cell repertoires in cytomegalovirus infection. TCRdb re-derived calls from the reads in MiXCR, one entry per CDR3 protein. The sample lists approximately 120,000 distinct CDR3 sequences, 32% seen once, with around 54% in the top ten. These receptors' antigens are unknown. Sequenced here: CD8+ T cells from cultured PBMCs, sampled from culture after CMV antigen stimulation. All receptors derive from a human donor in good health (CMV status not recorded). Some clones in this sample may be carry-over from other donors' samples.

V usage is TRBV7-3 and J usage is TRBJ1-5; D is possibly TRBD1 (5 bases). The V end was cut by 5 bases, the J end by 0 bases, with 20 bases between. This CDR3 has 18 residues. The germline V gene encodes CDR1 SGHTA and CDR2 FQGTGA. The CDR3 nucleotides read TGTGCCAGCAGCCCCCTCGCCGGCCCGGGGGTTAGCAATCAGCCCCAGCATTTT. This encodes CASSPLAGPGVSNQPQHF.

Points on this clonotype: This may stem from a read error, because a much larger clone lies one nucleotide away. V usage is TRBV4-1 and J usage is TRBJ2-7, with a possible D match to TRBD1 (5 bases). The CDR3 sequence is 13 residues long. The V gene's germline CDR1 is MGHRA and CDR2 YSYEKL. Between the trimmed V and J ends, which lost 0 bases and 2 bases, there was a span of 5 bases. In DNA, the CDR3 is TGCGCCAGCAGCCAAGACAGGGCCTACGAGCAGTACTTC. Translated, it gives CASSQDRAYEQYF.

Only a few counts were recorded for this clonotype. The chain combines TRBV10-3 with TRBJ2-3, with 11 bases fitting TRBD2. This CDR3 has 14 amino acids. J lost 6 bases, V lost 2 bases, and 1 base had no gene match. Germline V lookup: CDR1 ENHRY, CDR2 SYGVKD. The CDR3 loop is CAISETSGSDTQYF. DNA of the CDR3: TGTGCCATCAGTGAGACTAGCGGGAGTGATACGCAGTATTTT.

In this sample, this clonotype turned up a few times. The chain joins TRBV20-1 to TRBJ2-3, with 7 bases aligning to TRBD2. Losses at the gene ends were 1 base for V and 1 base for J; bases not matched to a gene: 8. Per the germline V gene, CDR1 is DFQATT and CDR2 is SNEGSKA (reference sequence). This CDR3 region has 16 residues. The CDR3 spells CSARGRASGRTDTQYF. The CDR3 nucleotides are TGCAGTGCTAGAGGCCGGGCTAGCGGCCGCACAGATACGCAGTATTTT.

This clonotype came up a few times. The chain employs TRBV12-5 and TRBJ2-2, with D tentatively TRBD2 (6 bases). The germline CDR1 and CDR2 sequences are LGHNT and FRNRAP. This CDR3 region has 14 residues. The CDR3 region is CASIWGANTGELFF. As DNA, the CDR3 is TGTGCCTCTATCTGGGGGGCGAACACCGGGGAGCTGTTTTTT. Filled out from reference TRBV12-5 and TRBJ2-2, the complete variable domain reads DARVTQTPRHKVTEMGQEVTMRCQPILGHNTVFWYRQTMMQGLELLAYFRNRAPLDDSGMPKDRFSAEMPDATLATLKIQPSEPRDSAVYFCASIWGANTGELFFGEGSRLTVL.

V usage is TRBV12-3 or TRBV12-4 and J usage is TRBJ2-7, with 12 bases that match TRBD2. This CDR3 region has 15 residues. V gave up 5 bases and J gave up 7 bases; unmatched junction bases: 9. The CDR3 region has the DNA TGTGCCAGCAGTCGGCTAGCGGGGGGGCCGAGGGAGCAGTACTTC. It specifies CASSRLAGGPREQYF.

In its sample, this clonotype was seen a few times. The genes are TRBV27 and TRBJ1-1, with D hard to call. Germline CDR1 reads MNHEY; CDR2 reads SMNVEV (reference sequence). This CDR3 spans 14 amino acids. Trimming removed 4 bases from V and 1 base from J, with 10 bases in between. As DNA, the CDR3 is TGTGCCAGCAGTTCCCAAAATCGGAACACTGAAGCTTTCTTT. Translated: CASSSQNRNTEAFF.

This chain joins TRBV2 and TRBJ2-3, with no clear D. V dropped 2 bases and J dropped 0 bases, with 12 bases sitting between them. Per the germline V gene, CDR1 is SNHLY and CDR2 is FYNNEI. The CDR3 spans 16 residues. The DNA of the CDR3 is TGTGCCAGCAGTGAATTTAACCAGCGTAGCACAGATACGCAGTATTTT. Amino acids: CASSEFNQRSTDTQYF.

This clonotype was recorded many times. The rearrangement links TRBV7-4 to TRBJ2-2; D is possibly TRBD1 (6 bases). The CDR3 has 15 residues. Germline V gene data show CDR1 as SGHVT and CDR2 as SQSDAQ. The V end was cut by 2 bases, the J end by 5 bases, with 12 bases between. CDR3 coding DNA: TGTGCCAGCAGCTTACGGGGACAAAGGACCGGGGAGCTGTTTTTT. This sequence encodes CASSLRGQRTGELFF. The full variable domain, in which reference TRBV7-4 and TRBJ2-2 provide the parts outside the CDR3, is GAGVSQSPRYKVAKRGRDVALRCDSISGHVTLYWYRQTLGQGSEVLTYSQSDAQRDKSGRPSGRFSAERPERSVSTLKIQRTEQGDSAVYLCASSLRGQRTGELFFGEGSRLTVL.

V usage is TRBV7-6 and J usage is TRBJ1-5; 9 bases agree with TRBD1. Germline V gives CDR1 SGHVS, CDR2 FNYEAQ. V was pared by 5 bases and J by 6 bases, with 8 bases of the junction left unmatched. CDR3 length equals 15 residues. The CDR3 bases are TGTGCCAGCAGCCCGACAGGGACAGGGCGTCAGCCCCAGCATTTT. Translation: CASSPTGTGRQPQHF.

The V and J genes are TRBV6-5 and TRBJ2-7; 11 positions agree with TRBD2. The V segment lost 5 bases and the J segment 2 bases; nucleotides outside the gene matches: 8. Germline values: CDR1 MNHEY, CDR2 SVGAGI. The CDR3 has 16 amino acids. The CDR3 nucleotides are TGTGCCAGCAGTCCCCTGACTAGCGGGGTGCCCTACGAGCAGTACTTC. As protein: CASSPLTSGVPYEQYF.

The chain recombines TRBV5-4 with TRBJ2-7; TRBD2 aligns across 9 bases. The length of the CDR3 is 18 residues. V dropped 0 bases and J dropped 0; count of bases not matched to a gene: 10. Per the germline V gene, CDR1 is SGHNT and CDR2 is YYREEE (reference sequence). CDR3 sequence (DNA): TGTGCCAGCAGCTTGGGGCCGACTAGCGGATATAACTCCTACGAGCAGTACTTC. It codes for CASSLGPTSGYNSYEQYF.

The rearrangement joins TRBV11-1 to TRBJ2-7, with TRBD2 as a possible D gene (6 bases). Trimming took off 5 bases at V and 4 bases at J, with 18 bases between the two ends. CDR3 length: 15 residues. Germline lookup yields CDR1 SGHAT and CDR2 FQDESV (reference sequence). CDR3: CASSLDYTSSYEQYF. DNA for the CDR3: TGTGCCAGCAGCCTGGATTATACTAGCTCGTACGAGCAGTACTTC.

This chain links TRBV7-9 with TRBJ1-1, with 7 bases that match TRBD1. CDR1 SEHNR and CDR2 FQNEAQ come from the germline V gene (reference sequence). This CDR3 has 15 residues. With V trimmed by 5 bases and J by 10 bases, 16 bases remained unmatched. The CDR3 DNA reads TGTGCCAGCAGCCCCCACCCGGACAGGAGGATTGCAGCTTTCTTT. The encoded protein is CASSPHPDRRIAAFF.